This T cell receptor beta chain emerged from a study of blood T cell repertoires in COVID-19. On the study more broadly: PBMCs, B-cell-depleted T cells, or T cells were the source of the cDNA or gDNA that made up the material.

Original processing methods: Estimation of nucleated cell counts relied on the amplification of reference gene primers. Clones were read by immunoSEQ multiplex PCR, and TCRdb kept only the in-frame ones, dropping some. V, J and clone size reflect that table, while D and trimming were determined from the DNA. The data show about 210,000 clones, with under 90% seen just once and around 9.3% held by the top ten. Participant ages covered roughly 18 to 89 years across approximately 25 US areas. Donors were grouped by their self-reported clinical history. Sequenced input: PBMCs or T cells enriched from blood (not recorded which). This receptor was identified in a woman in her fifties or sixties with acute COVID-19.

CDR3 loop: CASSQGQGSEKLFF. The CDR3 DNA reads as TGTGCCAGCAGCCAGGGACAGGGAAGTGAAAAACTGTTTTTT. The genes are TRBV13 and TRBJ1-4; the match to TRBD1 covers 9 bases. The trim removed 5 bases at V and 7 bases at J, leaving 5 bases unmatched. The germline CDR1 and CDR2 sequences are PRHDT and FYEKMQ (reference sequence). The length of the CDR3 is 14 residues.